Presented here are 26 T cell receptor beta chains from one specimen sequenced in a study of chemoradiotherapy in HPV16-positive cancers. Generated by immunoSEQ multiplex PCR, the TCRdb table keeps only in-frame clones and is missing some. The data show roughly 9,100 clones, 60% to 80% seen once. The specimen was taken from a patient who underwent chemoradiotherapy. The receptor source for this set is a human donor with HPV-associated anogenital cancer.

This chain links TRBV6-6 with TRBJ2-7, with 7 bases matching TRBD1. The germline V gene has CDR1 MNHNY and CDR2 SVGAGI (reference sequence). The CDR3 has 14 residues. Trimming at V came to 0 bases and at J to 4 bases, leaving 3 bases not matched to a gene. As DNA, the CDR3 is TGTGCCAGCAGTTACTCGGGACAGCAATACGAGCAGTACTTC. Protein: CASSYSGQQYEQYF.

This chain connects TRBV5-1 to TRBJ1-1; 7 bases agree with TRBD1. V was pared by 2 bases and J by 3 bases, with 7 bases of the junction left unmatched. This CDR3 has 15 residues. Germline loops: CDR1 SGHRS, CDR2 YFSETQ. Written as DNA, the CDR3 is TGCGCCAGCAGCTTTACAGGGGAGGTTGACACTGAAGCTTTCTTT. It translates to CASSFTGEVDTEAFF.

This chain connects TRBV28 to TRBJ2-3, with 14 positions matching TRBD2. With V trimmed by 2 bases and J by 4 bases, 8 bases remained unmatched. This CDR3 is 18 amino acids long. The germline CDR1 and CDR2 sequences are MDHEN and SYDVKM. The chain's CDR3 is CASSLGGLAGGKADTQYF. The DNA of the CDR3 is TGTGCCAGCAGTTTAGGAGGACTAGCGGGGGGAAAGGCAGATACGCAGTATTTT.

The chain recombines TRBV20-1 with TRBJ2-7, with D unclear. Germline values: CDR1 DFQATT, CDR2 SNEGSKA (reference sequence). V was clipped by 8 bases and J by 7 bases, with 15 bases between them. The CDR3 loop spans 11 amino acids. The CDR3 region is CSCYRNGEQYF. The CDR3 DNA follows: TGCAGTTGTTACAGAAACGGAGAGCAGTACTTC.

The V and J genes are TRBV25-1 and TRBJ2-6; the D is unclear. This CDR3 contains 18 residues. The germline gives CDR1 MGHDK, CDR2 SYGVNS. V gave up 6 bases and J gave up 1 base, with 19 bases separating them. In nucleotides, the CDR3 is TGTGCCAGCAGCGACACCTCTGTAGGCCTGTCTGGGGCCAACGTCCTGACTTTC. Translating it yields CASSDTSVGLSGANVLTF.

This chain joins TRBV4-3 and TRBJ2-5, with D possibly called TRBD1 or TRBD2 (6 bases each). In germline, CDR1 is LGHNA, CDR2 YSLEER. The CDR3 covers 16 residues. The V gene lost 0 bases and the J gene lost 8 bases, with 19 bases spanning the gap. The CDR3 spells CASSQEESRGLRTQYF. For the CDR3, the DNA is TGCGCCAGCAGCCAAGAGGAAAGTCGGGGGCTTAGAACCCAGTACTTC.

CDR3 loop: CASSLGLAGGRGNIQYF. Written as DNA, the CDR3 is TGTGCCAGCAGCCTCGGACTAGCGGGGGGTAGGGGAAACATTCAGTACTTC. This chain connects TRBV7-2 to TRBJ2-4; 14 bases map to TRBD2. The CDR3 is 17 amino acids. Germline CDR1 reads SGHTA; CDR2 reads FQGNSA. With V trimmed by 5 bases and J by 6 bases, 9 bases remained unmatched.

This clone was counted between two and nine times. V usage is TRBV19 and J usage is TRBJ2-2, with D possibly matching TRBD1 (5 bases). The CDR3 sequence is 15 residues long. The germline gives CDR1 LNHDA, CDR2 SQIVND (reference sequence). V lost 8 bases and J lost 2, with 15 bases in between. For the CDR3, the DNA is TGTGCCAGTTGCAATATTCAGGGAAACACCGGGGAGCTGTTTTTT. Amino acids: CASCNIQGNTGELFF. The complete variable domain, with remaining parts taken from reference TRBV19 and TRBJ2-2, reads DGGITQSPKYLFRKEGQNVTLSCEQNLNHDAMYWYRQDPGQGLRLIYYSQIVNDFQKGDIAEGYSVSREKKESFPLTVTSAQKNPTAFYLCASCNIQGNTGELFFGEGSRLTVL.

This chain uses TRBV7-9 with TRBJ2-5; D might be TRBD2 (5 bases). The germline V gene encodes CDR1 SEHNR and CDR2 FQNEAQ (reference sequence). The CDR3 sequence is 15 residues long. Trimming shortened V by 5 bases and J by 2 bases, and 15 bases separated the two germline ends. In DNA, the CDR3 is TGTGCCAGCAGCCCCCGCCGGGGTCAACAAGAGACCCAGTACTTC. It encodes CASSPRRGQQETQYF.

This clone appeared once. This chain links TRBV5-5 with TRBJ1-4; no reliable D call. The CDR3 is 13 residues long. V lost 5 bases and J 3 bases, leaving 8 bases between the germline ends. Germline V gives CDR1 SGHKS, CDR2 YYEKEE (reference sequence). The CDR3 sequence is CASRSTANEKLFF. As DNA, the CDR3 is TGTGCCAGCAGATCTACAGCTAATGAAAAACTGTTTTTT.

The gene calls are TRBV14 and TRBJ1-2; D might be TRBD1 (5 bases). The CDR3 has 14 amino acids. Germline loops: CDR1 SGHDN, CDR2 FVKESK. V lost 4 bases, J lost 8 bases, and 17 bases lay in between. CDR3 loop: CASSPTGGRRGYTF. The CDR3 DNA follows: TGTGCCAGCAGCCCAACGGGGGGAAGGAGGGGCTACACCTTC. Full variable domain (missing parts from reference TRBV14 and TRBJ1-2): EAGVTQFPSHSVIEKGQTVTLRCDPISGHDNLYWYRRVMGKEIKFLLHFVKESKQDESGMPNNRFLAERTGGTYSTLKVQPAELEDSGVYFCASSPTGGRRGYTFGSGTRLTVV.

V usage is TRBV4-1 and J usage is TRBJ2-5, with 11 bases that match TRBD2. The CDR3 totals 16 residues. Unmatched junction bases numbered 7, after V lost 0 bases and J lost 7 bases. The germline CDR1 and CDR2 sequences are MGHRA and YSYEKL. CDR3 region: CASSQEASGGSGTQYF. CDR3 sequence (DNA): TGCGCCAGCAGCCAAGAAGCTAGCGGGGGGAGTGGGACCCAGTACTTC.

The chain carries TRBV4-1 and TRBJ2-1; D is ambiguous. There are 14 residues in the CDR3. Trimming removed 0 bases at V and 3 bases at J, with 6 bases between. Per germline, CDR1 MGHRA and CDR2 YSYEKL. CDR3 sequence reads: CASSQDQHYNEQFF. The DNA of the CDR3 is TGCGCCAGCAGCCAAGACCAACACTACAATGAGCAGTTCTTC.

The chain recombines TRBV9 with TRBJ2-5; D is ambiguous. V lost 0 bases, J lost 2 bases, and 8 bases lay in between. The CDR3 spans 14 residues. CDR1 is SGDLS and CDR2 is YYNGEE in the germline V gene. The CDR3, as DNA: TGTGCCAGCAGCGTAGGGCCTCTACAAGAGACCCAGTACTTC. Translating it yields CASSVGPLQETQYF.

This CDR3 is CASSTSGTLSRRNTEAFF. The CDR3 DNA follows: TGTGCCAGCAGCACCTCCGGGACACTCTCCCGGCGGAACACTGAAGCTTTCTTT. J is TRBJ1-1 and V is TRBV11-2, with D tentatively TRBD1 (6 bases). From germline, CDR1 is SGHAT and CDR2 FQNNGV. Trimming left V 5 bases short and J 1 base short, with 23 bases between. The CDR3 has 18 residues.

This sequence joins TRBV7-9 and TRBJ2-7; TRBD1 matches 9 bases. The CDR3 contains 14 residues. V shed 3 bases and J 4 bases; nucleotides not matched to a gene: 4. Per the germline V gene, CDR1 is SEHNR and CDR2 is FQNEAQ (reference sequence). The CDR3 spells CASSLGQGTYEQYF. The CDR3 DNA reads TGTGCCAGCAGCTTGGGACAGGGAACTTACGAGCAGTACTTC.

Concerning this clone: The junction and the germline gene differ at one end; a read error may be behind it. V and J are TRBV7-2 and TRBJ2-5; D is unclear. This CDR3 is 11 amino acids long. The V gene's germline CDR1 is SGHTA and CDR2 FQGNSA. CDR3 protein: CASSLSESQYF. The CDR3 region has the DNA TGTGCCAGCAGCTTATCAGAGTCCCAGTACTTC.

The rearrangement joins TRBV10-2 to TRBJ1-1; D unresolved. Trimming removed 3 bases at V and 5 bases at J, with 13 bases between. The CDR3 is 14 amino acids. Per the germline V gene, CDR1 is WSHSY and CDR2 is SAAADI. The CDR3 DNA reads TGCGCCAGCAGTGACCCCCCAGCGTTGACTGAAGCTTTCTTT. This codes for CASSDPPALTEAFF.

The V call is TRBV6-5, the J call TRBJ2-1; D is perhaps TRBD1 or TRBD2 (5 bases each). V lost 6 bases, J lost 10 bases, and 22 bases lay in between. Looked up from germline, CDR1 is MNHEY and CDR2 is SVGAGI. CDR3 length equals 15 residues. CDR3 sequence (DNA): TGTGCCAGCAGCGCGACCCGGGACCTCATAATCGAGCAGTTCTTC. Its protein is CASSATRDLIIEQFF.

This clone is labeled as medium-sized (0.01 to 0.1%). The same CDR3 can be traced to other DNA sequences in this sample. This chain links TRBV19 with TRBJ1-4; TRBD1 matches at 10 bases. Germline V gene sequence: CDR1 LNHDA, CDR2 SQIVND (reference sequence). The CDR3 totals 13 residues. Losses at the gene ends were 8 bases for V and 8 bases for J; bases not matched to a gene: 5. As DNA, the CDR3 is TGTGCCAGTCACGGACAGGGGGGGGAAAAACTGTTTTTT. Amino acid sequence: CASHGQGGEKLFF.

This clone was observed a handful of times. The genes are TRBV4-1 and TRBJ2-7; D is uncertain. The CDR3 contains 13 residues. The germline V gene has CDR1 MGHRA and CDR2 YSYEKL. Trimming stripped 3 bases from V and 6 bases from J, with 12 bases between. CDR3 bases: TGCGCCAGCAGCCAGGTTAATAGTGGCGAGCAGTACTTC. Translated, it gives CASSQVNSGEQYF.

The gene calls are TRBV11-2 and TRBJ2-1, with D unclear. The CDR3 sequence is 13 residues long. The V and J ends lost 4 bases and 9 bases respectively, with 13 bases between them. Germline loops: CDR1 SGHAT, CDR2 FQNNGV. CDR3 in DNA: TGTGCCAGCAGCTCGCAAGGCGGATTTGAGCAGTTCTTC. Protein sequence: CASSSQGGFEQFF.

This clone was seen only a few times. The rearrangement uses TRBV28 and TRBJ1-1; 7 positions match TRBD1. Germline CDR1 and CDR2: MDHEN and SYDVKM. The J segment lost 3 bases and the V segment lost 3 bases, leaving 13 bases of the junction unmatched. This CDR3 spans 17 amino acids. This CDR3 is CASSLPGGSRGDTEAFF. The CDR3, as DNA: TGTGCCAGCAGTTTGCCAGGGGGGAGCCGGGGGGACACTGAAGCTTTCTTT.

J is TRBJ1-2 and V is TRBV4-2; possible D gene TRBD1, 5 bases. The CDR3 sequence is 17 residues long. Trimming cost V 2 bases and J 1 base, with 17 bases left between them. In germline, CDR1 is LGHNA, CDR2 YNFKEQ. The CDR3 DNA is TGTGCCAGCAGCCAACGGGCAGGGCAGTTCAATAACTATGGCTACACCTTC. Translating it yields CASSQRAGQFNNYGYTF.

The chain combines TRBV7-8 with TRBJ2-3; 8 nucleotides match TRBD2. The germline V gene encodes CDR1 SGHVS and CDR2 FQNEAQ. V shed 1 base, J shed 6 bases, and the junction held 9 bases outside the gene matches. The CDR3 length is 16 residues. CDR3 DNA: TGTGCCAGCAGCTTAGTCTCCGGGGGGGCCACGGATACGCAGTATTTT. It codes for CASSLVSGGATDTQYF.

This chain links TRBV27 with TRBJ2-4, with D possibly matching TRBD2 (5 bases). CDR3 size: 13 residues. The germline V gene encodes CDR1 MNHEY and CDR2 SMNVEV (reference sequence). Trimming stripped 6 bases from V and 10 bases from J, with 16 bases between. CDR3 in amino acids: CASSPNGGLIQYF. For the CDR3, the DNA is TGTGCCAGCAGCCCAAATGGAGGTCTGATTCAGTACTTC.